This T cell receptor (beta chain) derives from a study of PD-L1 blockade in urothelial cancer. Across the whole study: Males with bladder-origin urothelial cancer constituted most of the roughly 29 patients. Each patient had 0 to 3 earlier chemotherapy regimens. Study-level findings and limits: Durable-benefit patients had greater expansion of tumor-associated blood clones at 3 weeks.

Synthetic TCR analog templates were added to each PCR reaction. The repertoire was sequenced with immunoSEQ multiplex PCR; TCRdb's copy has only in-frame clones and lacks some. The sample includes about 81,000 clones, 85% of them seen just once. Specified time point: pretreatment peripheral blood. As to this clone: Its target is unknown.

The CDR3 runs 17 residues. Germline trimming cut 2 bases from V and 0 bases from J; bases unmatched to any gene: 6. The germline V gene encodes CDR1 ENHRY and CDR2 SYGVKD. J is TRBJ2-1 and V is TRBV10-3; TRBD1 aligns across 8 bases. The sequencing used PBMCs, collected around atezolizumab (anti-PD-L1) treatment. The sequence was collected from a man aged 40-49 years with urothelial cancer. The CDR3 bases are TGTGCCATCAGTGAGGGGACAGGTCTAAGCTCCTACAATGAGCAGTTCTTC. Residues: CAISEGTGLSSYNEQFF.